These 23 T cell receptor beta chains were sequenced from one sample in a study of T cell repertoires in ileal Crohn's disease. Data came from immunoSEQ multiplex PCR; TCRdb stores just in-frame clones and leaves some out. Of some 6,000 clones listed, 80% are singletons. The specimen sequenced was ileal tissue. All receptors come from an adult with Crohn's disease.

The J gene is TRBJ2-2, the V gene TRBV10-1; 9 bases align to TRBD2. This CDR3 has 16 amino acids. Germline V CDR1 and CDR2: WNHNN, SYGVQD (reference sequence). Trimming at V came to 5 bases and at J to 6 bases, leaving 10 bases not matched to a gene. This CDR3 is CASSPRSGRSAGELFF. The CDR3 DNA is TGCGCCAGCAGTCCCCGCAGCGGGAGGTCGGCCGGGGAGCTGTTTTTT.

The chain has TRBV5-1 and TRBJ2-1, with 12 bases matching TRBD2. Trimming took 0 bases from V and 9 from J; bases not matched to a gene: 4. Looked up from germline, CDR1 is SGHRS and CDR2 is YFSETQ. The CDR3 contains 15 residues. The CDR3 region has the DNA TGCGCCAGCAGCTTGGAACTAGCGGGGGGTAGTGAGCAGTTCTTC. It codes for CASSLELAGGSEQFF. Combining the CDR3 with reference TRBV5-1 and TRBJ2-1 gives the whole variable domain KAGVTQTPRYLIKTRGQQVTLSCSPISGHRSVSWYQQTPGQGLQFLFEYFSETQRNKGNFPGRFSGRQFSNSRSEMNVSTLELGDSALYLCASSLELAGGSEQFFGPGTRLTVL.

This clone was seen just once. The chain combines TRBV4-2 with TRBJ2-1; 13 nucleotides agree with TRBD2. J lost 8 bases, V lost 3 bases, and 7 bases had no gene match. The germline V gene encodes CDR1 LGHNA and CDR2 YNFKEQ. The CDR3 runs to 16 residues. DNA of the CDR3: TGTGCCAGCAGCCAGGATACTAGCGGGAGGGTCTATGAGCAGTTCTTC. It encodes CASSQDTSGRVYEQFF.

The V gene is TRBV19, the J gene TRBJ2-6; 8 bases are a match to TRBD1. The V gene's germline CDR1 is LNHDA and CDR2 SQIVND (reference sequence). Trimming removed 5 bases from V and 2 bases from J; junction bases left unmatched: 8. This CDR3 has 17 amino acids. Here the CDR3 reads CASSGRGQGTGANVLTF. The DNA for the CDR3 is TGTGCCAGTAGTGGCCGCGGACAGGGCACTGGGGCCAACGTCCTGACTTTC.

J is TRBJ1-4 and V is TRBV6-5, with TRBD1 as a possible D gene (6 bases). The CDR3 consists of 15 residues. Germline CDR1 reads MNHEY; CDR2 reads SVGAGI. The V end lost 0 bases, the J end lost 7 bases, and 12 bases lay between the germline ends. The CDR3 DNA follows: TGTGCCAGCAGTTACTCTGGGGGGGGCGTTGAAAAACTGTTTTTT. Its protein product is CASSYSGGGVEKLFF.

The rearrangement joins TRBV7-8 to TRBJ2-7; no definite D call. Germline values: CDR1 SGHVS, CDR2 FQNEAQ. Trimming took off 2 bases at V and 6 bases at J, with 14 bases between the two ends. The CDR3 is 14 amino acids. Written as DNA, the CDR3 is TGTGCCAGCAGCTTAAGAGCAGGTCGCTCCGAGCAGTACTTC. Translated: CASSLRAGRSEQYF.

This chain uses TRBV25-1 with TRBJ2-7; D might be TRBD2 (6 bases). The CDR3 runs 14 residues. The V end lost 3 bases, the J end lost 6 bases, and 15 bases lay between the germline ends. CDR1 is MGHDK, CDR2 SYGVNS, per germline. The CDR3 DNA reads TGTGCCAGCAGTGATAGCGGAAGGGTCGTCGAGCAGTACTTC. It specifies CASSDSGRVVEQYF.

The chain is built from TRBV6-5 and TRBJ1-5; D might be TRBD1 (6 bases). Germline CDR1 is MNHEY and CDR2 is SVGAGI. Deletions cut 6 bases from V and 6 bases from J, with 15 bases between. This CDR3 contains 14 residues. The CDR3 DNA follows: TGTGCCAGCAGCCAACAGGGTTCCGGTCAGCCCCAGCATTTT. Amino acids: CASSQQGSGQPQHF.

V is TRBV5-4 and J is TRBJ1-4; a weak D match, TRBD1 (6 bases). Germline lookup yields CDR1 SGHNT and CDR2 YYREEE (reference sequence). This CDR3 is 14 amino acids long. Trimming took off 4 bases at V and 7 bases at J, with 14 bases between the two ends. The CDR3, as DNA: TGTGCCAGCAGCCCACAGGGTTCAGGTGAAAAACTGTTTTTT. This codes for CASSPQGSGEKLFF.

Concerning this clone itself: At one boundary the junction diverges from the germline segment, which might be a read error. The CDR3 DNA reads as TGTGCTAGCAGCTTCTCCCCGGCCGGGGAGCTGTTTTTT. This translates into CASSFSPAGELFF. The J gene is TRBJ2-2, the V gene TRBV7-7, with D unclear. The germline V gene encodes CDR1 SSHAT and CDR2 FNYEAQ (reference sequence). This CDR3 contains 13 residues.

V usage is TRBV6-5 and J usage is TRBJ2-2; TRBD1 agrees at 12 bases. With 2 bases clipped from V and 4 bases from J, the junction kept 2 bases outside the gene matches. The CDR3 has 16 residues. Germline CDR1 is MNHEY and CDR2 is SVGAGI. The CDR3 protein is CASSYGTGGLTGELFF. The CDR3 DNA sequence: TGTGCCAGCAGTTACGGGACAGGGGGCCTCACCGGGGAGCTGTTTTTT.

The gene calls are TRBV28 and TRBJ2-1, with D perhaps TRBD2 (6 bases). There are 14 residues in the CDR3. V was clipped by 3 bases and J by 4 bases, with 10 bases between them. Germline loops: CDR1 MDHEN, CDR2 SYDVKM. Here the CDR3 reads CASSFRDSYNEQFF. As DNA, the CDR3 is TGTGCCAGCAGTTTCCGGGACTCTTACAATGAGCAGTTCTTC.

This chain connects TRBV27 to TRBJ1-4; 9 nucleotides align to TRBD1. J gave up 8 bases and V 3 bases, and 1 base lay outside the gene matches. CDR1 is MNHEY and CDR2 is SMNVEV in the germline V gene (reference sequence). The CDR3 consists of 13 residues. The CDR3 nucleotides are TGTGCCAGCAGTTTGACAGGGGGAGAAAAACTGTTTTTT. Translating it yields CASSLTGGEKLFF.

This chain links TRBV7-2 with TRBJ2-1; a weak D match, TRBD2 (6 bases). Germline V gene sequence: CDR1 SGHTA, CDR2 FQGNSA. This CDR3 region has 15 residues. V lost 3 bases, J lost 10 bases, and 19 bases lay in between. The CDR3 nucleotides are TGTGCCAGCAGCTTTCGTTCTTCTAGCGTCGGGGAGCAGTTCTTC. It specifies CASSFRSSSVGEQFF. Combining the CDR3 with reference TRBV7-2 and TRBJ2-1 gives the whole variable domain GAGVSQSPSNKVTEKGKDVELRCDPISGHTALYWYRQSLGQGLEFLIYFQGNSAPDKSGLPSDRFSAERTGGSVSTLTIQRTQQEDSAVYLCASSFRSSSVGEQFFGPGTRLTVL.

For the CDR3, the DNA is TGTGCCAGCAGCTTCACTAGCGGGGGCGAGCAGTACTTC. This codes for CASSFTSGGEQYF. The rearrangement uses TRBV7-2 and TRBJ2-5; 11 nucleotides agree with TRBD2. TRBJ2-7 explains the end of the DNA better; the J call may be wrong. Per germline, CDR1 SGHTA and CDR2 FQGNSA. The CDR3 sequence is 13 residues long.

This clone was observed a few times. The V and J genes are TRBV11-3 and TRBJ2-3; TRBD2 matches 11 bases. Trimming took 5 bases from V and 1 from J; bases not matched to a gene: 5. The CDR3 is 16 amino acids. Germline V lookup: CDR1 SGHNT, CDR2 YENEEA. The CDR3 DNA is TGTGCCAGCAGCCGGGGACTAGCGGACCGCACAGATACGCAGTATTTT. Protein product: CASSRGLADRTDTQYF.

This sequence joins TRBV18 and TRBJ1-3; D is perhaps TRBD1 (6 bases). Trimming stripped 3 bases from V and 2 bases from J, with 17 bases between. This CDR3 has 17 residues. From germline, CDR1 is KGHSH and CDR2 LQKENI. CDR3 sequence: CASSPFIQGTPGNTIYF. CDR3 in DNA: TGTGCCAGCTCACCGTTTATCCAGGGGACCCCTGGAAACACCATATATTTT.

V and J are TRBV6-5 and TRBJ1-5; D is uncertain. This CDR3 is 16 amino acids long. Per germline, CDR1 MNHEY and CDR2 SVGAGI. V dropped 0 bases and J dropped 0 bases, with 9 bases sitting between them. CDR3 residues: CASSYSSSPSNQPQHF. For the CDR3, the DNA is TGTGCCAGCAGTTACTCTAGTTCTCCTAGCAATCAGCCCCAGCATTTT.

The chain joins TRBV19 to TRBJ2-1; TRBD2 agrees at 8 bases. There are 15 residues in the CDR3. J lost 4 bases, V lost 5 bases, and 7 bases had no gene match. Germline V gives CDR1 LNHDA, CDR2 SQIVND (reference sequence). The CDR3 DNA reads as TGTGCCAGTAGTTCATCCGGGACTAGTTACAATGAGCAGTTCTTC. As protein: CASSSSGTSYNEQFF.

The rearrangement links TRBV5-4 to TRBJ2-3; 9 bases match TRBD2. The CDR3 length is 19 residues. Germline CDR1 is SGHNT and CDR2 is YYREEE (reference sequence). The V segment lost 3 bases and the J segment 1 base; nucleotides outside the gene matches: 15. CDR3 coding DNA: TGTGCCAGCAGCTCAGATTTTGCGGCGGGGGGGCTGGGCACAGATACGCAGTATTTT. Translated, it gives CASSSDFAAGGLGTDTQYF.

V gene TRBV7-2 combines with J gene TRBJ1-2, with D unclear. The CDR3 loop spans 14 amino acids. Germline CDR1 SGHTA, CDR2 FQGNSA. The V end lost 0 bases, the J end lost 6 bases, and 11 bases lay between the germline ends. This CDR3 reads CASSLAPTGDGYTF. The CDR3 DNA reads TGTGCCAGCAGCTTAGCTCCAACCGGGGATGGCTACACCTTC.

This clone appeared a single time. V gene TRBV28 combines with J gene TRBJ1-5; 8 positions agree with TRBD1. V shed 5 bases and J 6 bases; nucleotides not matched to a gene: 6. Germline V gene data show CDR1 as MDHEN and CDR2 as SYDVKM. The CDR3 sequence is 14 residues long. CDR3 in DNA: TGTGCCAGCAGTGGGAACAGGGGGGCTCAGCCCCAGCATTTT. It codes for CASSGNRGAQPQHF.

This chain joins TRBV5-1 and TRBJ1-6, with a weak D call TRBD1 (5 bases). Germline V gene sequence: CDR1 SGHRS, CDR2 YFSETQ. This CDR3 has 15 amino acids. V lost 3 bases and J lost 7, with 14 bases in between. The CDR3 reads CASSSGRMGNSPLHF. CDR3 sequence (DNA): TGCGCCAGCAGCTCAGGGAGGATGGGGAATTCACCCCTCCACTTT.